The rows below give T cell receptor beta chains drawn from one sample of a study of T cell responses to AZD1222 COVID-19 vaccine. Profiled with immunoSEQ multiplex PCR; TCRdb holds only in-frame clones, not every one. The sample includes approximately 70,000 clones, 82% of them seen just once. This specimen was peripheral blood, taken on day 0 of AZD1222 vaccination. Every receptor here comes from an adult in good health. The CDR3 runs from the conserved cysteine through the conserved F or W. The order of the fields is D gene, J gene, V gene, clone size, CDR3 protein, CDR3 DNA. A D gene is named only where the DNA matches it firmly. Clone size is shown for a subset of rows, as once, few, many or a class of expanded clone.

-,TRBJ2-7,TRBV2,few,CASSAARGEQYF,TGTGCCAGCAGTGCGGCGAGGGGAGAGCAGTACTTC
TRBD1,TRBJ2-7,TRBV3-1/TRBV3-2,few,CASSPSGQGAYF,TGTGCCAGCAGCCCCTCGGGACAGGGAGCGTACTTC
-,TRBJ1-1,TRBV14,few,CASSEIRGTEAFF,TGTGCCAGCAGCGAGATCCGAGGTACTGAAGCTTTCTTT
TRBD1,TRBJ1-6,TRBV7-2,-,CASRDRGSNSPLHF,TGTGCCAGCAGGGACAGGGGGAGCAATTCACCCCTCCACTTT
-,TRBJ2-7,TRBV3-1/TRBV3-2,-,CASSLRLGPGYEQYF,TGTGCCAGCAGCCTCCGGTTAGGGCCAGGTTACGAGCAGTACTTC
-,TRBJ2-7,TRBV7-2,-,CASSPSVGSSYEQYF,TGTGCCAGCAGCCCGTCTGTTGGCAGCTCCTACGAGCAGTACTTC
-,TRBJ2-1,TRBV28,-,CASRGHQARIEQFF,TGTGCCAGCAGGGGGCACCAGGCCCGAATTGAGCAGTTCTTC
TRBD2,TRBJ2-1,TRBV7-9,once,CASSSRLAGVSYNEQFF,TGTGCCAGCAGCTCCAGGCTAGCGGGGGTCTCATACAATGAGCAGTTCTTC
-,TRBJ1-2,TRBV7-2,-,CASSLAPGGLNYGYTF,TGTGCCAGCAGCTTAGCTCCCGGGGGTCTTAACTATGGCTACACCTTC
TRBD2,TRBJ2-3,TRBV30,once,CAWTSGITDTQYF,TGTGCCTGGACTAGCGGAATCACAGATACGCAGTATTTT
-,TRBJ1-3,TRBV2,-,CASSEGPSSGNTIYF,TGTGCCAGCAGTGAGGGGCCGAGCTCTGGAAACACCATATATTTT
-,TRBJ2-2,TRBV7-3,-,CASSLGSGRTGELFF,TGTGCCAGCAGCTTAGGCTCAGGGCGCACCGGGGAGCTGTTTTTT
TRBD1,TRBJ1-6,TRBV28,-,CASSRGPANSPLHF,TGTGCCAGCAGTAGGGGGCCCGCAAATTCACCCCTCCACTTT
-,TRBJ2-6,TRBV19,-,CASSIGQPSGANVLTF,TGTGCCAGTAGTATAGGACAGCCCTCTGGGGCCAACGTCCTGACTTTC
-,TRBJ1-5,TRBV18,once,CASSPSGQYSNQPQHF,TGTGCCAGCTCACCCTCCGGACAGTATAGCAATCAGCCCCAGCATTTT
-,TRBJ1-1,TRBV4-1,-,CASSPYANPNTEAFF,TGCGCCAGCAGTCCCTACGCGAATCCGAACACTGAAGCTTTCTTT
TRBD2,TRBJ2-2,TRBV7-2,-,CASSLDLAGAGELFF,TGTGCCAGCAGCTTAGATCTAGCGGGGGCCGGGGAGCTGTTTTTT
-,TRBJ2-2,TRBV19,-,CASSIGWAGELFF,TGTGCCAGTAGTATAGGGTGGGCCGGGGAGCTGTTTTTT
-,TRBJ2-2,TRBV6-4,once,CASSDSFLRDTGELFF,TGTGCCAGCAGTGACTCATTCCTCCGGGACACCGGGGAGCTGTTTTTT
TRBD2,TRBJ2-5,TRBV29-1,-,CSVNGLAGGAETQYF,TGCAGCGTTAATGGACTAGCGGGGGGCGCAGAGACCCAGTACTTC
-,TRBJ2-6,TRBV15,-,CATSRTGGSGANVLTF,TGTGCCACCAGCAGGACAGGAGGCTCTGGGGCCAACGTCCTGACTTTC
-,TRBJ1-1,TRBV4-1,few,CASSPQDIRVTEAFF,TGCGCCAGCAGCCCTCAAGATATCAGGGTGACTGAAGCTTTCTTT
-,TRBJ2-7,TRBV11-3,-,CASSLVGRASYEQYF,TGTGCCAGCAGCTTAGTAGGCAGGGCCTCCTACGAGCAGTACTTC
-,TRBJ1-3,TRBV5-1,-,CASSLAAASGNTIYF,TGCGCCAGCAGCTTGGCGGCAGCTTCTGGAAACACCATATATTTT
-,TRBJ2-6,TRBV7-9,-,CASSLGSGANVLTF,TGTGCCAGCAGCTTAGGGTCTGGGGCCAACGTCCTGACTTTC
TRBD2,TRBJ2-3,TRBV5-4,few,CASSLEGTTTDTQYF,TGTGCCAGCAGCTTGGAGGGGACTACCACAGATACGCAGTATTTT
TRBD1,TRBJ1-2,TRBV10-3,-,CAISAGLTGSNGNYGYTF,TGTGCCATCAGTGCAGGCTTGACAGGGTCCAACGGCAACTATGGCTACACCTTC
TRBD2,TRBJ2-7,TRBV14,-,CASSPQRGGFHEQYF,TGTGCCAGCAGCCCGCAGCGGGGGGGCTTTCACGAGCAGTACTTC
-,TRBJ2-4,TRBV7-6,once,CASSYLGGIDIQYF,TGTGCCAGCAGCTACCTTGGGGGGATAGACATTCAGTACTTC
-,TRBJ1-2,TRBV24-1,-,CATSRPGREGYTF,TGTGCCACCAGCCGACCCGGGCGAGAAGGCTACACCTTC
-,TRBJ2-1,TRBV5-1,-,CASSFSGSSYNEQFF,TGCGCCAGCAGCTTCAGCGGAAGCTCCTACAATGAGCAGTTCTTC